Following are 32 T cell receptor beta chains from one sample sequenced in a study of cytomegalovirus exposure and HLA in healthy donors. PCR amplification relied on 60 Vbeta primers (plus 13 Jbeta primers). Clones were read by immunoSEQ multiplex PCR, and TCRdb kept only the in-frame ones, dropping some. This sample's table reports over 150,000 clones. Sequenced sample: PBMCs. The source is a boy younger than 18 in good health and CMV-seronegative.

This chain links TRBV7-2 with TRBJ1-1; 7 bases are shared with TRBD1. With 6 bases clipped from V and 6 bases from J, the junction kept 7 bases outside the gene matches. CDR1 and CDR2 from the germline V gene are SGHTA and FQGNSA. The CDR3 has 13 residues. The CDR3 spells CASRLQGFPEAFF. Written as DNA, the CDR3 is TGTGCCAGCAGGTTACAGGGGTTCCCTGAAGCTTTCTTT.

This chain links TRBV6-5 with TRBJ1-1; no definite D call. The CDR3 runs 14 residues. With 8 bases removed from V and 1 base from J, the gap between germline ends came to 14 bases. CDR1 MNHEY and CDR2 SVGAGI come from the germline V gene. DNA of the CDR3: TGTGCCAGCGGGTTCCAGGCTACGAACACTGAAGCTTTCTTT. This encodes CASGFQATNTEAFF.

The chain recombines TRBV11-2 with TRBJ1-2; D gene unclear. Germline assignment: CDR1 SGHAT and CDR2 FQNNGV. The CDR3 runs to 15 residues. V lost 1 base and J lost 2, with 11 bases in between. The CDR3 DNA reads TGTGCCAGCAGCTTAGGGGTGGCAGGCAACTATGGCTACACCTTC. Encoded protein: CASSLGVAGNYGYTF.

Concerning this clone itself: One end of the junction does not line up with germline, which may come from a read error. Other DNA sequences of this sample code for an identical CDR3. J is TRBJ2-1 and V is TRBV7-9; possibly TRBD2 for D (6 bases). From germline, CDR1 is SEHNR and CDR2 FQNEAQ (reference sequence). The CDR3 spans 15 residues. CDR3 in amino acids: CASSTDGSGLNEQFF. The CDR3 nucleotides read TGCGCCAGCAGCACGGACGGGAGCGGGCTGAATGAGCAGTTCTTC.

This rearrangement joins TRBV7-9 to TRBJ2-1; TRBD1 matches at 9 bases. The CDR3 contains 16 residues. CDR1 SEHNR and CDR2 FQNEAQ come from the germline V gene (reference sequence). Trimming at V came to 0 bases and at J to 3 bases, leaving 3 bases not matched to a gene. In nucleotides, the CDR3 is TGTGCCAGCAGCTTAGCAACAGGGGGCCTCTACAATGAGCAGTTCTTC. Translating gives CASSLATGGLYNEQFF.

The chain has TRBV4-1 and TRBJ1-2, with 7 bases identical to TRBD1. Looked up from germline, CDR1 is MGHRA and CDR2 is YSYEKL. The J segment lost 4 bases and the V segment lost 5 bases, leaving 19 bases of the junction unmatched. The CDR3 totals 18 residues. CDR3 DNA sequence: TGCGCCAGCAGCGGGAACCGCGGGACAGCCGAGAACCTCTATGGCTACACCTTC. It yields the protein CASSGNRGTAENLYGYTF.

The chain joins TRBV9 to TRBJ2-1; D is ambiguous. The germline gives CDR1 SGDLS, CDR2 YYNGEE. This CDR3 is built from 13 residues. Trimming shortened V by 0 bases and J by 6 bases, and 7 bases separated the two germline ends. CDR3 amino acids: CASSVDLSNEQFF. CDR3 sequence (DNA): TGTGCCAGCAGCGTAGATTTGAGCAATGAGCAGTTCTTC.

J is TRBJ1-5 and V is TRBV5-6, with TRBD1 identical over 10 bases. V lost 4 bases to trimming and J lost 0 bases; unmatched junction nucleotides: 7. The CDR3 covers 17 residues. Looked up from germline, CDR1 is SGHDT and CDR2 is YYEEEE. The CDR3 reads CASSLRDRGFSNQPQHF. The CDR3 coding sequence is TGTGCCAGCAGCCTCCGGGACAGGGGCTTTAGCAATCAGCCCCAGCATTTT.

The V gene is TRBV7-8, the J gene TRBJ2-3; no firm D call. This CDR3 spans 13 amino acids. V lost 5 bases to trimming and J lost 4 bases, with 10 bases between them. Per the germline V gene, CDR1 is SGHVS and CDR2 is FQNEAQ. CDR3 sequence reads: CASSPRRPDTQYF. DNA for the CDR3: TGTGCCAGCAGCCCTAGACGACCAGATACGCAGTATTTT.

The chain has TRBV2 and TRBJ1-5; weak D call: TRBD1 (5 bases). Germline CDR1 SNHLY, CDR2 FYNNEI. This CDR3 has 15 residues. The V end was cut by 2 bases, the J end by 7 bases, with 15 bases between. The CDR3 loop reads CASSELLRGAQPQHF. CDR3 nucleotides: TGTGCCAGCAGTGAATTACTAAGGGGCGCCCAGCCCCAGCATTTT.

The CDR3 nucleotides are TGCAGCGCAGAAGGGGACAGGGTAGATGGCTACACCTTC. Protein: CSAEGDRVDGYTF. This chain joins TRBV29-1 and TRBJ1-2, with 9 positions matching TRBD1. Germline CDR1 SQVTM, CDR2 ANQGSEA. Germline trimming cut 7 bases from V and 6 bases from J; bases unmatched to any gene: 9. This CDR3 has 13 residues.

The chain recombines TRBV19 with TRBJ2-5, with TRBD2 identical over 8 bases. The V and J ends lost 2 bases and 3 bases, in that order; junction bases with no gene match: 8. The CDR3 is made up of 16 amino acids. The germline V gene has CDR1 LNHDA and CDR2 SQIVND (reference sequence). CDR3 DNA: TGTGCCAGTAGTATACAACGGGGGGGCGTCGAAGAGACCCAGTACTTC. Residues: CASSIQRGGVEETQYF. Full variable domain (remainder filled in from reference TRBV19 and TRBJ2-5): DGGITQSPKYLFRKEGQNVTLSCEQNLNHDAMYWYRQDPGQGLRLIYYSQIVNDFQKGDIAEGYSVSREKKESFPLTVTSAQKNPTAFYLCASSIQRGGVEETQYFGPGTRLLVL.

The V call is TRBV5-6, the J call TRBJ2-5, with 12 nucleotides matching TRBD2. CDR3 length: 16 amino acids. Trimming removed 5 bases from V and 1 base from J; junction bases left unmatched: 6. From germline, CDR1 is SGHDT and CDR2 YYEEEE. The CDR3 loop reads CASSFRLAGVQETQYF. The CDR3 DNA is TGTGCCAGCAGTTTCCGACTAGCGGGGGTCCAAGAGACCCAGTACTTC.

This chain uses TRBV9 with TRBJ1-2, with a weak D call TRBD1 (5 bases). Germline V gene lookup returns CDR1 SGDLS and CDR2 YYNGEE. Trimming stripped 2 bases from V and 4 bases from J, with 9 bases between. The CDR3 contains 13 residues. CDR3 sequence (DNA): TGTGCCAGCAGCGTGGACCAGGGCTATGGCTACACCTTC. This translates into CASSVDQGYGYTF.

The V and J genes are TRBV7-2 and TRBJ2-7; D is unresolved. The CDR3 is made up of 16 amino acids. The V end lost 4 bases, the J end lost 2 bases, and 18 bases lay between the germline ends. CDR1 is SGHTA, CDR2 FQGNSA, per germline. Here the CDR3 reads CASSSPPGGITYEQYF. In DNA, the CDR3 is TGTGCCAGCAGCTCTCCGCCTGGCGGAATAACCTACGAGCAGTACTTC. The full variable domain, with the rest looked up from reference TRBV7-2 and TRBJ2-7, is GAGVSQSPSNKVTEKGKDVELRCDPISGHTALYWYRQSLGQGLEFLIYFQGNSAPDKSGLPSDRFSAERTGGSVSTLTIQRTQQEDSAVYLCASSSPPGGITYEQYFGPGTRLTVT.

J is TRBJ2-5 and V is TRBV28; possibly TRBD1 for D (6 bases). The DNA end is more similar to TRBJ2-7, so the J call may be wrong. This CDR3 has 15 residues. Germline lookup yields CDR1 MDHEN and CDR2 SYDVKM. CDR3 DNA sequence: TGTGCCAGCAGTTTCGACAGGCCGTCTGGCTACGAGCAGTACTTC. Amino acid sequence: CASSFDRPSGYEQYF.

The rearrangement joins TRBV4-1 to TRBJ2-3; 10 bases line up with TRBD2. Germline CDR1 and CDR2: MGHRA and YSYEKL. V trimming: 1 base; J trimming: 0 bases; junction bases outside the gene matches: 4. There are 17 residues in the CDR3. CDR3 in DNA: TGCGCCAGCAGCCAAGTCCTAGCGGGGGCTAGCACAGATACGCAGTATTTT. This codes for CASSQVLAGASTDTQYF.

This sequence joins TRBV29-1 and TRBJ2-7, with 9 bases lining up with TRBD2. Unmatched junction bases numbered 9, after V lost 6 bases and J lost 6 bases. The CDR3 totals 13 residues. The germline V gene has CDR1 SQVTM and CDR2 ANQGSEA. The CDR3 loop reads CSVLLAGRGEQYF. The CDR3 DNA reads TGCAGCGTGTTACTAGCGGGTCGGGGCGAGCAGTACTTC.

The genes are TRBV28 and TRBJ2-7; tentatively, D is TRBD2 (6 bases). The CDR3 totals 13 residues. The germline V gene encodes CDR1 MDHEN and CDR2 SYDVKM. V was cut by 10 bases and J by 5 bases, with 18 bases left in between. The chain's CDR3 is CATRPGLQDEQYF. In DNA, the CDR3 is TGTGCCACTCGACCGGGACTGCAAGACGAGCAGTACTTC.

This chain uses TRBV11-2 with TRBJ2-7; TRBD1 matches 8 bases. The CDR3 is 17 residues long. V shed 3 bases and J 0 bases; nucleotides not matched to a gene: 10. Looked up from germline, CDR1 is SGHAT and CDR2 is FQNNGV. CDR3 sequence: CASSFRGQGLPSYEQYF. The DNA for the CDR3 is TGTGCCAGCAGCTTCCGAGGACAGGGATTGCCCTCCTACGAGCAGTACTTC.

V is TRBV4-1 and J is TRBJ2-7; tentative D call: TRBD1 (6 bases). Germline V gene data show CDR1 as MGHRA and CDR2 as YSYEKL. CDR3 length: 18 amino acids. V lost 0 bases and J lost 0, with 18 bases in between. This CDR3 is CASSQEYNYREHSYEQYF. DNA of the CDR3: TGCGCCAGCAGCCAAGAGTATAACTACAGGGAGCACTCCTACGAGCAGTACTTC.

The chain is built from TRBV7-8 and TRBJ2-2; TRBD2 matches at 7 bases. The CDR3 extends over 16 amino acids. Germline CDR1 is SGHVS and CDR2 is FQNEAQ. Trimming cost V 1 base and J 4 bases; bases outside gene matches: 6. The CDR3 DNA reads TGTGCCAGCAGCTTAGGTCCGGGGGAGGGCACCGGGGAGCTGTTTTTT. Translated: CASSLGPGEGTGELFF.

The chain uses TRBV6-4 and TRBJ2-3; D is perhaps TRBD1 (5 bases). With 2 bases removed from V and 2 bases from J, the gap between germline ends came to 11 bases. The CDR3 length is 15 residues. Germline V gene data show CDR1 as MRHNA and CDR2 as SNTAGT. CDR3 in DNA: TGTGCCAGCAGTGACACTCCGGACACCACAGATACGCAGTATTTT. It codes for CASSDTPDTTDTQYF.

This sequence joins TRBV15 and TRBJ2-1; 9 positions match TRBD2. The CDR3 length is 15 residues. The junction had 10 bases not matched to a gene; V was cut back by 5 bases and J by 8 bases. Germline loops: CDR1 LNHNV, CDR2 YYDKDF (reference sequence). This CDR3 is CATSGERGAHYEQFF. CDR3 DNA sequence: TGTGCCACCAGCGGGGAGCGGGGGGCCCACTATGAGCAGTTCTTC.

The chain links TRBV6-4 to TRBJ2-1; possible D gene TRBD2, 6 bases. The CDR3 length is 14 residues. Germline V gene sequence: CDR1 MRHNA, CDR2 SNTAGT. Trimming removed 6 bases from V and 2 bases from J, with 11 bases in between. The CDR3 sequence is CASRLARPYNEQFF. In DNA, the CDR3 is TGTGCCAGCAGGCTAGCGCGGCCCTACAATGAGCAGTTCTTC.

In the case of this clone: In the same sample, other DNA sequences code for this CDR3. This CDR3 is CASSVGGRNTEAFF. The CDR3 nucleotides are TGTGCCAGCAGCGTAGGGGGGCGGAACACTGAAGCTTTCTTT. The V gene is TRBV9, the J gene TRBJ1-1; possibly TRBD1 for D (6 bases). Germline assignment: CDR1 SGDLS and CDR2 YYNGEE. Trimming removed 0 bases at V and 1 base at J, with 7 bases between. The CDR3 covers 14 residues.

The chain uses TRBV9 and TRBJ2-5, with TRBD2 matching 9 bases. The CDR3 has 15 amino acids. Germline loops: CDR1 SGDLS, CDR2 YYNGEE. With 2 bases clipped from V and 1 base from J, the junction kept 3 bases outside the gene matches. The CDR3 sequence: CASSVRAGGQETQYF. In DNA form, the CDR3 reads TGTGCCAGCAGCGTGAGAGCGGGGGGCCAAGAGACCCAGTACTTC.

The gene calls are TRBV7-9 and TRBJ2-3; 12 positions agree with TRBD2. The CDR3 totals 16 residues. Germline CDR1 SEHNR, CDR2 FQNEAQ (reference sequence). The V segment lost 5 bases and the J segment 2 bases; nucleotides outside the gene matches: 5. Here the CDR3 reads CASSARLAGVTDTQYF. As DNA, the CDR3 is TGTGCCAGCAGCGCTAGACTAGCGGGGGTCACAGATACGCAGTATTTT.

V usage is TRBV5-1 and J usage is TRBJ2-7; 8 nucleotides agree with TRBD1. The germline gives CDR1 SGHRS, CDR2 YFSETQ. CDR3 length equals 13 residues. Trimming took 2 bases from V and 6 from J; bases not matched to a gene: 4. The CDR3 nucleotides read TGCGCCAGCAGCTTCGAACAGGGGGTCGAGCAGTACTTC. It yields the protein CASSFEQGVEQYF.

CDR3 sequence reads: CASSAPTEHRNTIYF. In nucleotides, the CDR3 is TGTGCCAGCAGTGCCCCGACAGAGCACCGGAACACCATATATTTT. The chain has TRBV6-1 and TRBJ1-3; possibly TRBD1 for D (5 bases). The CDR3 has 15 residues. The germline V and J ends were trimmed by 4 bases and 7 bases, with 17 bases remaining between them. CDR1 and CDR2 (germline): MNHNS, SASEGT.

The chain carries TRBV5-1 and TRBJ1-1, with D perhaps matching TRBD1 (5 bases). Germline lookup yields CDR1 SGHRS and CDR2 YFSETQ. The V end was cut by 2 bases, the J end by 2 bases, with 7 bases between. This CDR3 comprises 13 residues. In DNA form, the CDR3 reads TGCGCCAGCAGCTTAGGGGTAAACACTGAAGCTTTCTTT. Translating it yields CASSLGVNTEAFF.

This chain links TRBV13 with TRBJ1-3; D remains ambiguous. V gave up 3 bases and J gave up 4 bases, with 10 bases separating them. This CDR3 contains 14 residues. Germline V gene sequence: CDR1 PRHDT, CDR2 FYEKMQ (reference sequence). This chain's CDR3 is CASSLPIRGNTIYF. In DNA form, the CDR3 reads TGTGCCAGCAGCTTGCCCATTAGAGGAAACACCATATATTTT.